A single sample gave rise to the 8 T cell receptor beta chains below, sequenced in a study of cytomegalovirus exposure and HLA in healthy donors. It was with 60 Vbeta and 13 Jbeta primers that the PCR ran. The repertoire was sequenced with immunoSEQ multiplex PCR; TCRdb's copy has only in-frame clones and lacks some. The sample carries 110,000 to 150,000 clones, 70% recorded once. Specimen: PBMCs. These receptors were collected from a woman younger than 45 in good health and CMV-seronegative.

The rearrangement joins TRBV7-2 to TRBJ1-3; D gene unclear. The germline V gene encodes CDR1 SGHTA and CDR2 FQGNSA. The CDR3 covers 11 residues. Trimming pared 5 bases from V and 9 bases from J, leaving 8 bases between. This chain's CDR3 is CASSLRGTIYF. The DNA for the CDR3 is TGTGCCAGCAGCCTCCGCGGCACCATATATTTT.

This chain connects TRBV30 to TRBJ2-1; 7 bases match TRBD2. There are 15 residues in the CDR3. Losses at the gene ends were 4 bases for V and 3 bases for J; bases not matched to a gene: 9. Germline V gene sequence: CDR1 GTSNPN, CDR2 SVGIG (reference sequence). CDR3 coding DNA: TGTGCCTGGAATACCGGGACTACCCTCTACAATGAGCAGTTCTTC. This sequence encodes CAWNTGTTLYNEQFF. Based on the CDR3 plus reference TRBV30 and TRBJ2-1, the full variable domain is SQTIHQWPATLVQPVGSPLSLECTVEGTSNPNLYWYRQAAGRGLQLLFYSVGIGQISSEVPQNLSASRPQDRQFILSSKKLLLSDSGFYLCAWNTGTTLYNEQFFGPGTRLTVL.

This chain uses TRBV19 with TRBJ2-3, with TRBD2 matching 10 bases. V shed 7 bases and J 5 bases; nucleotides not matched to a gene: 9. CDR3 length: 15 amino acids. Germline V gene data show CDR1 as LNHDA and CDR2 as SQIVND (reference sequence). In DNA form, the CDR3 reads TGTGCCAGTAAAGGGCTAGCGGGAGTTCTAGATACGCAGTATTTT. This codes for CASKGLAGVLDTQYF.

The chain is built from TRBV2 and TRBJ2-1; the match to TRBD1 covers 10 bases. Germline V lookup: CDR1 SNHLY, CDR2 FYNNEI. This CDR3 contains 13 residues. The CDR3 is CGRGTGVVSEQFF. In nucleotides, the CDR3 is TGTGGAAGGGGGACAGGGGTGGTAAGTGAGCAGTTCTTC. Full variable domain (missing parts from reference TRBV2 and TRBJ2-1): EPEVTQTPSHQVTQMGQEVILRCVPISNHLYFYWYRQILGQKVEFLVSFYNNEISEKSEIFDDQFSVERPDGSNFTLKIRSTKLEDSAMYFCGRGTGVVSEQFFGPGTRLTVL.

The gene calls are TRBV6-4 and TRBJ2-1; 12 bases match TRBD2. The CDR3 extends over 14 amino acids. After removal of 2 bases from V and 7 bases from J, the junction contained 0 bases not matched to a gene. Germline CDR1 reads MRHNA; CDR2 reads SNTAGT. DNA of the CDR3: TGTGCCAGCAGTGACGGGACTAGCGGGAATGAGCAGTTCTTC. Residues: CASSDGTSGNEQFF.

This clone was observed a handful of times. The genes are TRBV9 and TRBJ1-1; D gene ambiguous. The CDR3 totals 15 residues. The V end was cut by 0 bases, the J end by 1 base, with 10 bases between. The germline V gene encodes CDR1 SGDLS and CDR2 YYNGEE. The CDR3 bases are TGTGCCAGCAGCGTAGATGAGGGAACGAACACTGAAGCTTTCTTT. Its translation is CASSVDEGTNTEAFF.

The CDR3 sequence: CASGITGGEWDEQFF. Here the CDR3 DNA reads TGTGCCAGCGGGATAACAGGGGGCGAGTGGGATGAGCAGTTCTTC. The chain couples TRBV5-4 to TRBJ2-1; 9 bases line up with TRBD1. The junction had 13 bases not matched to a gene; V was cut back by 7 bases and J by 8 bases. CDR1 SGHNT and CDR2 YYREEE come from the germline V gene (reference sequence). The CDR3 covers 15 residues.

This chain links TRBV6-1 with TRBJ1-1, with D possibly matching TRBD1 (6 bases). The germline V gene encodes CDR1 MNHNS and CDR2 SASEGT. Trimming took off 4 bases at V and 7 bases at J, with 16 bases between the two ends. This CDR3 has 14 amino acids. This CDR3 reads CASSASNEGGEAFF. DNA for the CDR3: TGTGCCAGCAGTGCCTCGAACGAAGGGGGTGAAGCTTTCTTT.